This T cell receptor beta chain was identified during a study of blood T cell repertoires in COVID-19. Each participant's cohort was designated according to participant-reported clinical history. Trimming shortened V by 11 bases and J by 10 bases, and 20 bases separated the two germline ends. Germline V CDR1 and CDR2: SNHLY, FYNNEI. This CDR3 contains 13 residues. Method: immunoSEQ multiplex PCR; TCRdb's copy keeps in-frame clones and lacks some. The data show 350,000 to 400,000 clones, 80% to 90% seen once. This chain joins TRBV2 and TRBJ1-4; D unresolved. This TCR was sampled from a man younger than 35 who had recovered from COVID-19. The sample comprised PBMCs or T cells enriched from blood (not recorded which). The CDR3 DNA follows: TGTGCCGGAGGAGACCCTGCCCTGAGAAAACTGTTTTTT. It is translated as CAGGDPALRKLFF.